This T cell receptor (beta chain) was captured by sequencing in a study of T cell repertoires in cytomegalovirus infection. Study in general: Signatures in public TCR beta sequences pointed to both CMV infection and matching HLA type. Study outcomes and limitations: CMV carriers with the relevant HLA were identified by cumulative public TCR beta family frequency. Dominating the ex vivo response were TCR beta clonotypes that were CMV-specific and HLA-C-restricted.

On this clonotype: Its antigen is not known.

One entry per CDR3 protein results from TCRdb running MiXCR on the reads. The repertoire consists of about 570,000 distinct CDR3 sequences, with almost 40% occurring once and the leading ten covering roughly 50%. This CDR3 region has 14 residues. V lost 4 bases and J lost 6, with 16 bases in between. The germline CDR1 and CDR2 sequences are SGDLS and YYNGEE. The V call is TRBV9, the J call TRBJ1-1; D remains ambiguous. The clonotype originates from a human donor in good health (CMV status not recorded). Some clones in this sample may be carry-over from other donors' samples. The sample here was cultured PBMCs, taken from culture after CMV antigen stimulation. The CDR3 spells CASSPTPVGAEAFF. CDR3 coding DNA: TGTGCCAGCAGCCCCACCCCCGTTGGGGCTGAAGCTTTCTTT.